Given below is one TCR beta chain in context. This entry belongs to a study of T cells in Graves' hyperthyroidism and ophthalmopathy. Exclusion of a patient resulted from uncontrolled infection, other autoimmune disease, pregnancy or lactation. Researchers took RNA transcripts and amplified the TCR beta CDR3 regions from them. When the TCR CDR3 underwent first-round RT-PCR, the HTBI primer set was used. One entry per CDR3 protein results from TCRdb running MiXCR on the multiplex PCR reads. The table lists some 560,000 distinct CDR3 sequences, approximately 14% of them singletons. The length of the CDR3 is 14 residues. Trimming removed 5 bases from V and 8 bases from J, with 17 bases in between. Germline CDR1 SGHNT, CDR2 YYREEE (reference sequence).

The rearrangement uses TRBV5-4 and TRBJ2-1; D is ambiguous. The material sequenced was blood. This TCR was recovered from a young woman with Graves' hyperthyroidism. CDR3 sequence: CASRASWQKDEQFF. Here the CDR3 DNA reads TGTGCCAGCAGAGCTTCTTGGCAGAAGGATGAGCAGTTCTTC.